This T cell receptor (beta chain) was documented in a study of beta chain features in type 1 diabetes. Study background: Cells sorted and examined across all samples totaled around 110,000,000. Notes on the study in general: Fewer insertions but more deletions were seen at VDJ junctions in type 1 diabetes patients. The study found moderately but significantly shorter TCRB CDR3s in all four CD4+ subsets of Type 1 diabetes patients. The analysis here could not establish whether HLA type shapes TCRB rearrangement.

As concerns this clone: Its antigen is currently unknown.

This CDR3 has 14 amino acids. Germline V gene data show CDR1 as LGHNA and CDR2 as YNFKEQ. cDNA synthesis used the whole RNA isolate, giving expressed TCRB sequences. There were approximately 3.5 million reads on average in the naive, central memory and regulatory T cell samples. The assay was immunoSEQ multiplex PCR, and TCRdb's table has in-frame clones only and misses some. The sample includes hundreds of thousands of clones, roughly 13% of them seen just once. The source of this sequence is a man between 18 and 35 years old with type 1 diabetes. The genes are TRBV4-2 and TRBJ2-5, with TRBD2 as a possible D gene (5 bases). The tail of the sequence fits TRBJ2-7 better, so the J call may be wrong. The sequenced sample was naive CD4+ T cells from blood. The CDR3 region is CASSQGGRNYEQYF. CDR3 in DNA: TGTGCCAGCAGCCAGGGCGGGCGTAACTACGAGCAGTACTTC.